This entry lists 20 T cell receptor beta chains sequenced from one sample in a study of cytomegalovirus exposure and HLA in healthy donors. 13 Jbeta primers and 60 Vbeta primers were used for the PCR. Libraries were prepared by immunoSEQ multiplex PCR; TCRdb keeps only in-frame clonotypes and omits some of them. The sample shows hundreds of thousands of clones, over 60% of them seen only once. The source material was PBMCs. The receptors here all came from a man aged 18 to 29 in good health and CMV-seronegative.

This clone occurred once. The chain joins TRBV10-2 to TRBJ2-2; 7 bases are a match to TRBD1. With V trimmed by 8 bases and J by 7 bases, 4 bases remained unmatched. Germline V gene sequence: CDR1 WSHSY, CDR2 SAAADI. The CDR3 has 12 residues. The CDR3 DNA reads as TGCGCCAGCCAACAGGGGCACGGGGAGCTGTTTTTT. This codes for CASQQGHGELFF.

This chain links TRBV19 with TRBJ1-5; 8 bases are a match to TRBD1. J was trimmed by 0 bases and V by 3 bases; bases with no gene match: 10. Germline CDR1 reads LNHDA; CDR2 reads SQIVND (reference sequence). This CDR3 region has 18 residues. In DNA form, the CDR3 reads TGTGCCAGTAGTATCCGCCGGACAGGGTCCATTAGCAATCAGCCCCAGCATTTT. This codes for CASSIRRTGSISNQPQHF.

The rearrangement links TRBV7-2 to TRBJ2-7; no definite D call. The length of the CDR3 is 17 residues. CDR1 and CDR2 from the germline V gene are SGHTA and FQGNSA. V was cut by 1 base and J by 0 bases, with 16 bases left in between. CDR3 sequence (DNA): TGTGCCAGCAGCTTAGGGAACGCGGTGCACTCCTCCTACGAGCAGTACTTC. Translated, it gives CASSLGNAVHSSYEQYF.

The CDR3 spells CASSPYGTGRSSGNTIYF. CDR3 DNA: TGTGCCAGCTCACCATATGGGACAGGGAGGTCGTCTGGAAACACCATATATTTT. J is TRBJ1-3 and V is TRBV18, with TRBD1 matching over 9 bases. Germline CDR1 KGHSH, CDR2 LQKENI. The ends lost 2 bases at V and 1 base at J; junction bases unmatched: 9. CDR3 length: 18 amino acids.

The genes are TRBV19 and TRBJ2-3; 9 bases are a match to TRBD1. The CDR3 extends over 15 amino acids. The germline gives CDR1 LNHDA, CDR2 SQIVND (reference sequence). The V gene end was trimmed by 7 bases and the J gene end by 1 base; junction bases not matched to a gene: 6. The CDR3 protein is CASTLQGAGTDTQYF. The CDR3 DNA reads TGTGCCAGTACCCTACAGGGGGCGGGCACAGATACGCAGTATTTT.

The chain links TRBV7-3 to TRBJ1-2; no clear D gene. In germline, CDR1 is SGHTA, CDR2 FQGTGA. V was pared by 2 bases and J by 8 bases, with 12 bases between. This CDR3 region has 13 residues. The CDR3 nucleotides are TGTGCCAGCAGCTTATTGAGTGGTTTAGGCTACACCTTC. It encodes CASSLLSGLGYTF.

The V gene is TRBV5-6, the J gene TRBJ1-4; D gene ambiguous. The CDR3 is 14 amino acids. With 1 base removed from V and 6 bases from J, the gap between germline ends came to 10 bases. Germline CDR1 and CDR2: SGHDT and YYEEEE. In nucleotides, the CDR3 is TGTGCCAGCAGCTTGATCGGGTCCGATGAAAAACTGTTTTTT. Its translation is CASSLIGSDEKLFF. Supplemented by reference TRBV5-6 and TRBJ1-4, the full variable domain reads DAGVTQSPTHLIKTRGQQVTLRCSPKSGHDTVSWYQQALGQGPQFIFQYYEEEERQRGNFPDRFSGHQFPNYSSELNVNALLLGDSALYLCASSLIGSDEKLFFGSGTQLSVL.

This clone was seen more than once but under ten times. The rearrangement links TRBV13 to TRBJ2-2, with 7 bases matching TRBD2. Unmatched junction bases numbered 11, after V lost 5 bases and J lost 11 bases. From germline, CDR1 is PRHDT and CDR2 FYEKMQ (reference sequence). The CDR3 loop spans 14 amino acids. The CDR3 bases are TGTGCCAGCAGCGGATTGGGGGGGTTGAGAGAGCTGTTTTTT. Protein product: CASSGLGGLRELFF. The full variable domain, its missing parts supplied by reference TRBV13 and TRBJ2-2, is AAGVIQSPRHLIKEKRETATLKCYPIPRHDTVYWYQQGPGQDPQFLISFYEKMQSDKGSIPDRFSAQQFSDYHSELNMSSLELGDSALYFCASSGLGGLRELFFGEGSRLTVL.

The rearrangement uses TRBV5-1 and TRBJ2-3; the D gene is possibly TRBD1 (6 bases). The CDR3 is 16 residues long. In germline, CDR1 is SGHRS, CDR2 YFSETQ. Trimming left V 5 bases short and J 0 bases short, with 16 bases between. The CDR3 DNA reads TGCGCCAGCAGTTATGGACAGAGCTCTAGCACAGATACGCAGTATTTT. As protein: CASSYGQSSSTDTQYF.

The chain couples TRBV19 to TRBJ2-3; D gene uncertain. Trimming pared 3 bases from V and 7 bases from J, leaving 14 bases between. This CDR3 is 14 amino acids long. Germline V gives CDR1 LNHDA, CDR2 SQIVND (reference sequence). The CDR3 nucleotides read TGTGCCAGTAGTATGTACTTTACTGGGCATACGCAGTATTTT. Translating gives CASSMYFTGHTQYF.

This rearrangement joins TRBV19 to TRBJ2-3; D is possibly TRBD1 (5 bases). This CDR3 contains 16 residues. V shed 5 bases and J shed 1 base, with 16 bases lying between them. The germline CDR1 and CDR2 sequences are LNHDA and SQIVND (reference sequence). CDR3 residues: CASSDAQGSGTDTQYF. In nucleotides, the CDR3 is TGTGCCAGTAGTGACGCTCAGGGTAGTGGCACAGATACGCAGTATTTT.

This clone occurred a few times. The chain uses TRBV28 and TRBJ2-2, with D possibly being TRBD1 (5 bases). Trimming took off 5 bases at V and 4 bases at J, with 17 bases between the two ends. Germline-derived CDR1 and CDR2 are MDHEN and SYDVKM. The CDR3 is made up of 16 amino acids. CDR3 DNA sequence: TGTGCCAGCAGTATCGCCGACAGTCGTGGCACCGGGGAGCTGTTTTTT. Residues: CASSIADSRGTGELFF.

CDR3 nucleotide sequence: TGCGCCAGCAGCCTAACAGGGAACGGCTACACCTTC. Amino acid sequence: CASSLTGNGYTF. The chain is built from TRBV4-1 and TRBJ1-2, with D perhaps TRBD1 (6 bases). Germline V lookup: CDR1 MGHRA, CDR2 YSYEKL. Trimming removed 4 bases from V and 8 bases from J, with 11 bases in between. The CDR3 loop spans 12 amino acids.

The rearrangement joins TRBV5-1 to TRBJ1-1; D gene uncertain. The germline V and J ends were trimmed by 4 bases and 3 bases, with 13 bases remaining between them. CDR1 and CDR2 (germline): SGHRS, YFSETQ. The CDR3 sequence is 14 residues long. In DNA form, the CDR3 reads TGCGCCAGCAGCCACCGGGTAGCGGACACTGAAGCTTTCTTT. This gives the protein CASSHRVADTEAFF. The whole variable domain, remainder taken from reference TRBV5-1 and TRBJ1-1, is KAGVTQTPRYLIKTRGQQVTLSCSPISGHRSVSWYQQTPGQGLQFLFEYFSETQRNKGNFPGRFSGRQFSNSRSEMNVSTLELGDSALYLCASSHRVADTEAFFGQGTRLTVV.

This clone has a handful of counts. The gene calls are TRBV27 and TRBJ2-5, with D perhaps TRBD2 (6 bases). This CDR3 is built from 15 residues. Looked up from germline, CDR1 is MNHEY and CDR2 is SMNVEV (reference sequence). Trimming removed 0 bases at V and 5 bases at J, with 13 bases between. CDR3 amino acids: CASSLSPGDYETQYF. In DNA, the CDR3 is TGTGCCAGCAGTTTATCCCCGGGGGATTACGAGACCCAGTACTTC.

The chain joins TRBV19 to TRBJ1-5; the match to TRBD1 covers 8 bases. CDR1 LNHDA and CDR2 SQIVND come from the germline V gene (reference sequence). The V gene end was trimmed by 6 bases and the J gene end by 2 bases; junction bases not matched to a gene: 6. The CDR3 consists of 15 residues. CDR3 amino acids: CASSPQGARNQPQHF. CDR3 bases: TGTGCCAGTAGCCCGCAGGGGGCACGCAATCAGCCCCAGCATTTT.

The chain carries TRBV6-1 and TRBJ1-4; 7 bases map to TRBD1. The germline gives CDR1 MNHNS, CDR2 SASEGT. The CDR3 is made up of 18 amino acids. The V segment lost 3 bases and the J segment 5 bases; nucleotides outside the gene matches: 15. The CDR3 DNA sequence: TGTGCCAGCAGTGACGACCTAAGGCCGGGACAGAAGAATGAAAAACTGTTTTTT. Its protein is CASSDDLRPGQKNEKLFF.

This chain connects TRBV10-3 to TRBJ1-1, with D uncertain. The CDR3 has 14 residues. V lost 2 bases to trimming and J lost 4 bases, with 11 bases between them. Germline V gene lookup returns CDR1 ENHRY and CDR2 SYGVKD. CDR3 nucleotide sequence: TGTGCCATCAGTGAGATAAGCGGTGCCACTGAAGCTTTCTTT. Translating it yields CAISEISGATEAFF.

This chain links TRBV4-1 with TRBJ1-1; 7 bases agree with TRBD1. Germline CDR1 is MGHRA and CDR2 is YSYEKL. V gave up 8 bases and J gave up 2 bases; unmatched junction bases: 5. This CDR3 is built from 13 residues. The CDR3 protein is CASAGTANTEAFF. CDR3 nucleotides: TGCGCCAGCGCCGGGACAGCCAACACTGAAGCTTTCTTT.

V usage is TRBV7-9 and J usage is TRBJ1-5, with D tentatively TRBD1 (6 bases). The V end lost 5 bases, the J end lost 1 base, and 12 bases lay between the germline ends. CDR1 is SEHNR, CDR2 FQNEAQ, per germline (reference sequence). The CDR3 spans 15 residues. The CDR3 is CASSRGGLSNQPQHF. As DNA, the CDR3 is TGTGCCAGCAGCCGGGGGGGGCTAAGCAATCAGCCCCAGCATTTT.